These T cell receptor beta chains were read from a single sample in a study of shared clonotypes between healthy human individuals. The assay was immunoSEQ multiplex PCR, and TCRdb's table has in-frame clones only and misses some. Of approximately 2.4 million clones listed, nearly 97% are singletons. Sequences were obtained from naive CD4+ T cells sorted from blood. These receptors were obtained from a man in his late teens or twenties in good health. Each CDR3 is given with its conserved first and last residue. The order of the fields is J gene, clone size, D gene, V gene, CDR3 protein, CDR3 DNA. A D gene is named only where the DNA matches it firmly. Expanded clones are given a class, and other clones once, few, many or no size at all.

J gene: TRBJ2-5
clone size: -
D gene: -
V gene: TRBV9
CDR3 protein: CASSVAEGMLETQYF
CDR3 DNA: TGTGCCAGCAGCGTAGCCGAGGGGATGTTGGAGACCCAGTACTTC

J gene: TRBJ2-5
clone size: -
D gene: -
V gene: TRBV5-4
CDR3 protein: CASSLEVNQETQYF
CDR3 DNA: TGTGCCAGCAGCTTGGAAGTAAATCAAGAGACCCAGTACTTC

J gene: TRBJ2-7
clone size: -
D gene: TRBD1
V gene: TRBV5-8
CDR3 protein: CASSLGAGTGGREQYF
CDR3 DNA: TGTGCCAGCAGCTTGGGAGCCGGGACAGGGGGGCGGGAGCAGTACTTC

J gene: TRBJ2-3
clone size: -
D gene: -
V gene: TRBV7-2
CDR3 protein: CASSLADTQYF
CDR3 DNA: TGTGCCAGCAGCTTAGCTGATACGCAGTATTTT

J gene: TRBJ1-1
clone size: -
D gene: -
V gene: TRBV7-3
CDR3 protein: CASSSGQPPYEAFF
CDR3 DNA: TGTGCCAGCAGTTCGGGACAACCCCCCTATGAAGCTTTCTTT

J gene: TRBJ2-3
clone size: -
D gene: -
V gene: TRBV29-1
CDR3 protein: CSVFRTPRADTQYF
CDR3 DNA: TGCAGCGTCTTCCGGACCCCCAGAGCAGATACGCAGTATTTT

J gene: TRBJ2-2
clone size: -
D gene: -
V gene: TRBV5-1
CDR3 protein: CASSPLASNTGELFF
CDR3 DNA: TGCGCCAGCAGCCCCTTAGCTTCGAACACCGGGGAGCTGTTTTTT

J gene: TRBJ1-4
clone size: -
D gene: TRBD1
V gene: TRBV7-2
CDR3 protein: CATAQGGTNEKLFF
CDR3 DNA: TGTGCCACCGCTCAAGGGGGCACTAATGAAAAACTGTTTTTT

J gene: TRBJ1-4
clone size: -
D gene: -
V gene: TRBV30
CDR3 protein: CAWSVHEKLFF
CDR3 DNA: TGTGCCTGGAGTGTACATGAAAAACTGTTTTTT

J gene: TRBJ2-3
clone size: -
D gene: TRBD2
V gene: TRBV5-1
CDR3 protein: CASSVAGGSTDTQYF
CDR3 DNA: TGCGCCAGCAGCGTAGCGGGGGGGAGCACAGATACGCAGTATTTT

J gene: TRBJ2-3
clone size: -
D gene: -
V gene: TRBV7-2
CDR3 protein: CASTTSVLWDTQYF
CDR3 DNA: TGTGCCAGCACCACTTCTGTGTTGTGGGATACGCAGTATTTT

J gene: TRBJ2-7
clone size: -
D gene: -
V gene: TRBV5-4
CDR3 protein: CASSLALDQGYEQYF
CDR3 DNA: TGTGCCAGCAGCTTGGCGCTGGACCAGGGTTACGAGCAGTACTTC

J gene: TRBJ2-3
clone size: -
D gene: TRBD2
V gene: TRBV11-2
CDR3 protein: CASSLDSSGPTDTQYF
CDR3 DNA: TGTGCCAGCAGCTTAGACTCTAGCGGTCCCACAGATACGCAGTATTTT

J gene: TRBJ2-5
clone size: -
D gene: -
V gene: TRBV6-6
CDR3 protein: CASSYLTGSEAQYF
CDR3 DNA: TGTGCCAGCAGTTACTTGACGGGGTCAGAGGCCCAGTACTTC

J gene: TRBJ2-7
clone size: -
D gene: -
V gene: TRBV5-1
CDR3 protein: CASSLERGEQYF
CDR3 DNA: TGCGCCAGCAGCTTGGAAAGGGGCGAGCAGTACTTC

J gene: TRBJ2-7
clone size: -
D gene: TRBD2
V gene: TRBV6-6
CDR3 protein: CASSRKTSTSSYEQYF
CDR3 DNA: TGTGCCAGCAGCCGAAAGACTAGCACGAGCTCCTACGAGCAGTACTTC

J gene: TRBJ2-7
clone size: -
D gene: TRBD2
V gene: TRBV18
CDR3 protein: CASSLGLAGSYEQYF
CDR3 DNA: TGTGCCAGCTCACTAGGACTAGCGGGATCCTACGAGCAGTACTTC

J gene: TRBJ2-7
clone size: -
D gene: TRBD1
V gene: TRBV2
CDR3 protein: CASSGTGYYYEQYF
CDR3 DNA: TGTGCCAGCAGTGGGACAGGGTACTACTACGAGCAGTACTTC

J gene: TRBJ1-3
clone size: -
D gene: -
V gene: TRBV5-6
CDR3 protein: CASSLGQYSGNTIYF
CDR3 DNA: TGTGCCAGCAGCTTAGGACAGTACTCTGGAAACACCATATATTTT

J gene: TRBJ2-5
clone size: once
D gene: -
V gene: TRBV5-6
CDR3 protein: CASSLYRGPIQETQYF
CDR3 DNA: TGTGCCAGCAGCTTGTATCGGGGTCCCATCCAAGAGACCCAGTACTTC

J gene: TRBJ1-5
clone size: -
D gene: -
V gene: TRBV5-1
CDR3 protein: CASSSIQGQPQHF
CDR3 DNA: TGCGCCAGCAGCTCCATACAGGGCCAGCCCCAGCATTTT

J gene: TRBJ1-2
clone size: -
D gene: TRBD1
V gene: TRBV5-1
CDR3 protein: CASRAGTGFYGYTF
CDR3 DNA: TGCGCCAGCAGGGCCGGGACAGGGTTCTATGGCTACACCTTC

J gene: TRBJ1-4
clone size: -
D gene: TRBD1
V gene: TRBV5-1
CDR3 protein: CASSLSGTGGEKLFF
CDR3 DNA: TGCGCCAGCAGCCTATCCGGGACAGGGGGTGAAAAACTGTTTTTT

J gene: TRBJ2-7
clone size: -
D gene: TRBD1
V gene: TRBV23-1
CDR3 protein: CASRKTGEISQGYEQYF
CDR3 DNA: TGCGCCAGCAGGAAGACAGGGGAGATCAGCCAAGGGTACGAGCAGTACTTC

J gene: TRBJ1-1
clone size: -
D gene: TRBD1
V gene: TRBV5-5
CDR3 protein: CASSWGQTNTEAFF
CDR3 DNA: TGTGCCAGCAGCTGGGGACAGACGAACACTGAAGCTTTCTTT

J gene: TRBJ2-6
clone size: -
D gene: TRBD1
V gene: TRBV27
CDR3 protein: CASSLSGGKAGANVLTF
CDR3 DNA: TGTGCCAGCAGTTTATCAGGGGGCAAGGCTGGGGCCAACGTCCTGACTTTC

J gene: TRBJ2-7
clone size: -
D gene: -
V gene: TRBV5-1
CDR3 protein: CASSLDRGGEQYF
CDR3 DNA: TGCGCCAGCAGCTTGGACAGGGGGGGAGAGCAGTACTTC

J gene: TRBJ1-5
clone size: -
D gene: -
V gene: TRBV11-2
CDR3 protein: CASSLGRGRSNQPQHF
CDR3 DNA: TGTGCCAGCAGCTTAGGCCGAGGGAGAAGCAATCAGCCCCAGCATTTT

J gene: TRBJ2-3
clone size: -
D gene: -
V gene: TRBV10-3
CDR3 protein: CAIKGGLDTQYF
CDR3 DNA: TGTGCCATCAAGGGGGGCCTTGATACGCAGTATTTT

J gene: TRBJ1-2
clone size: -
D gene: -
V gene: TRBV6-5
CDR3 protein: CASSYSIGPTNYGYTF
CDR3 DNA: TGTGCCAGCAGTTACTCGATAGGGCCCACTAACTATGGCTACACCTTC

J gene: TRBJ2-3
clone size: -
D gene: TRBD2
V gene: TRBV10-3
CDR3 protein: CAISGTSGTDTQYF
CDR3 DNA: TGTGCCATCAGTGGGACTAGCGGGACAGATACGCAGTATTTT

J gene: TRBJ1-2
clone size: -
D gene: -
V gene: TRBV7-9
CDR3 protein: CASSLGPPGGGYTF
CDR3 DNA: TGTGCCAGCAGCTTAGGGCCCCCCGGCGGTGGCTACACCTTC

J gene: TRBJ1-1
clone size: once
D gene: -
V gene: TRBV2
CDR3 protein: CASRQLGEAFF
CDR3 DNA: TGTGCCAGCCGTCAATTGGGTGAAGCTTTCTTT

J gene: TRBJ2-2
clone size: -
D gene: -
V gene: TRBV28
CDR3 protein: CASSLVLGSVTGELFF
CDR3 DNA: TGTGCCAGCAGTTTAGTGCTGGGGTCGGTCACCGGGGAGCTGTTTTTT

J gene: TRBJ2-4
clone size: -
D gene: -
V gene: TRBV5-1
CDR3 protein: CASSLGEVNIQYF
CDR3 DNA: TGCGCCAGCAGCTTGGGGGAGGTAAACATTCAGTACTTC

J gene: TRBJ2-4
clone size: -
D gene: -
V gene: TRBV15
CDR3 protein: CATSRDLGDELAKNIQYF
CDR3 DNA: TGTGCCACCAGCAGAGATTTGGGGGACGAACTAGCCAAAAACATTCAGTACTTC

J gene: TRBJ1-1
clone size: -
D gene: -
V gene: TRBV2
CDR3 protein: CASSGEGVPEAFF
CDR3 DNA: TGTGCCAGCAGTGGGGAGGGGGTGCCTGAAGCTTTCTTT

J gene: TRBJ2-2
clone size: -
D gene: -
V gene: TRBV5-1
CDR3 protein: CASSFPSVSGELFF
CDR3 DNA: TGCGCCAGCAGCTTCCCCTCCGTTTCCGGGGAGCTGTTTTTT

J gene: TRBJ1-4
clone size: -
D gene: TRBD1
V gene: TRBV15
CDR3 protein: CATARGGLSTNEKLFF
CDR3 DNA: TGTGCCACCGCGAGAGGGGGCCTTTCAACTAATGAAAAACTGTTTTTT